This T cell receptor (beta chain) originates from a study of shared clonotypes between healthy human individuals. Study background: A couple of female and three male donors aged 18 to 49 were enrolled. CD4 naive and CD4 memory each took three plates per donor, while CD8 naive took two and CD8 memory one.

The repertoire was sequenced with immunoSEQ multiplex PCR; TCRdb's copy has only in-frame clones and lacks some. Of 2 million to 3 million clones detected, 80% to 95% appear once; the ten largest clones hold roughly 0.36%. The CDR3 is 15 residues long. CDR1 MNHEY and CDR2 SVGAGI come from the germline V gene. With 6 bases removed from V and 0 bases from J, the gap between germline ends came to 14 bases. Findings and limits, study-wide: The study drew on few donors, limiting represented genetic and exposure-history diversity. Estimated richness values were generally larger in naive subsets than in memory subsets.

On this clone: No antigen is known for it.

This chain joins TRBV6-5 and TRBJ1-2; D gene ambiguous. This sequence was found in a young man in good health. Some clones in this sample may be carry-over from other donors' samples. The source material was naive CD4+ T cells from PBMCs. The subset here: CD45RA+ positively selected. CDR3 in amino acids: CASSPGQPANYGYTF. Here the CDR3 DNA reads TGTGCCAGCAGCCCCGGGCAGCCAGCTAACTATGGCTACACCTTC.